Sequencing of this T cell receptor (beta chain) was carried out in a study of T cell repertoires in cytomegalovirus infection. Study at large: Indications of both CMV infection and matching HLA type were provided by public TCR beta signatures.

Trimming removed 1 base from V and 6 bases from J; junction bases left unmatched: 12. CDR3 length: 17 amino acids. Germline CDR1 reads KGHSH; CDR2 reads LQKENI. Comments on this clonotype: Its antigen is unknown.

Study-wide points: Dominating the ex vivo response were HLA-C-restricted CMV-specific TCR beta clonotypes.

TCRdb re-derived calls from the reads in MiXCR, one entry per CDR3 protein. The table shows over 250,000 distinct CDR3 sequences, with approximately 22% occurring only once. The source material was cultured PBMCs, sampled from culture after CMV antigen stimulation. The source is a human donor in good health (CMV status not recorded). Some clones in this sample may be carry-over from other donors' samples. This chain connects TRBV18 to TRBJ2-3; 8 nucleotides line up with TRBD2. DNA for the CDR3: TGTGCCAGCTCACCACTGCCGAGCGGGAGCATGGGGGATACGCAGTATTTT. Translated: CASSPLPSGSMGDTQYF.